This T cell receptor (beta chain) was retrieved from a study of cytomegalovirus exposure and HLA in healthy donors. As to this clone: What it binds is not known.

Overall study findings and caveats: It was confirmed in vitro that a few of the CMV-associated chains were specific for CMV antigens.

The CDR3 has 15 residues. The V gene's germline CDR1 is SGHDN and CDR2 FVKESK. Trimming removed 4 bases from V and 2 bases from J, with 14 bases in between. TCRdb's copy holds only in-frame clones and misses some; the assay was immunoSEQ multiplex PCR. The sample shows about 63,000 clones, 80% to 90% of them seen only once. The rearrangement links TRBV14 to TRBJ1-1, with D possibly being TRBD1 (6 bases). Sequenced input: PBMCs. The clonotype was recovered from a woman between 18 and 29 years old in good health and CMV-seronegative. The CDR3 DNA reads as TGTGCCAGCAGCCCGCCCGGGACACACAACACTGAAGCTTTCTTT. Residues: CASSPPGTHNTEAFF.